One sample yielded the 22 T cell receptor beta chains listed below, sequenced in a study of shared clonotypes between healthy human individuals. Libraries were prepared by immunoSEQ multiplex PCR; TCRdb keeps only in-frame clonotypes and omits some of them. The sample includes over a million clones, around 76% of them seen just once. What was sequenced was memory CD4+ T cells sorted from blood. Regarding subset: CD45RA-negative fraction. The source of these receptors is a man aged 18-30 years in good health.

The chain has TRBV7-9 and TRBJ2-3; D may be TRBD2 (7 bases). CDR1 and CDR2 from the germline V gene are SEHNR and FQNEAQ (reference sequence). Trimming removed 1 base at V and 3 bases at J, with 14 bases between. The CDR3 totals 16 residues. As DNA, the CDR3 is TGTGCCAGCAGCTTAGAGGGGGGGAGAAGTACAGATACGCAGTATTTT. This codes for CASSLEGGRSTDTQYF. Full variable domain (outside the CDR3, taken from reference TRBV7-9 and TRBJ2-3): DTGVSQNPRHKITKRGQNVTFRCDPISEHNRLYWYRQTLGQGPEFLTYFQNEAQLEKSRLLSDRFSAERPKGSFSTLEIQRTEQGDSAMYLCASSLEGGRSTDTQYFGPGTRLTVL.

This sequence joins TRBV12-5 and TRBJ1-3, with no clear D. The CDR3 runs to 14 residues. The germline V and J ends were trimmed by 2 bases and 4 bases, with 9 bases remaining between them. Germline V gene lookup returns CDR1 LGHNT and CDR2 FRNRAP. CDR3 sequence: CASGLRASGNTIYF. The CDR3 DNA is TGTGCTAGTGGTTTGCGGGCCTCCGGAAACACCATATATTTT.

Turning to this clone: Other DNA sequences in this specimen translate into the identical CDR3. The V gene is TRBV18, the J gene TRBJ2-5, with D uncertain. The CDR3 length is 13 residues. V was shortened by 2 bases and J by 2 bases, with 6 bases between the two germline ends. Germline V gene data show CDR1 as KGHSH and CDR2 as LQKENI. CDR3 region: CASSPILQETQYF. CDR3 DNA: TGTGCCAGCTCACCAATACTGCAAGAGACCCAGTACTTC. Full variable domain (rest looked up from reference TRBV18 and TRBJ2-5): NAGVMQNPRHLVRRRGQEARLRCSPMKGHSHVYWYRQLPEEGLKFMVYLQKENIIDESGMPKERFSAEFPKEGPSILRIQQVVRGDSAAYFCASSPILQETQYFGPGTRLLVL.

The chain recombines TRBV5-1 with TRBJ2-1; D is perhaps TRBD1 or TRBD2 (6 bases each). Germline values: CDR1 SGHRS, CDR2 YFSETQ. This CDR3 has 15 residues. Deletions cut 0 bases from V and 6 bases from J, with 13 bases between. In DNA, the CDR3 is TGCGCCAGCAGCTTGGCTCTACCGGGGGCCAATGAGCAGTTCTTC. Translating gives CASSLALPGANEQFF.

This chain connects TRBV28 to TRBJ2-7; TRBD2 agrees at 10 bases. V lost 5 bases, J lost 4 bases, and 8 bases stayed unmatched. CDR1 and CDR2 from the germline V gene are MDHEN and SYDVKM. The CDR3 is made up of 15 amino acids. The CDR3, as DNA: TGTGCCAGCAGTAATCCCACTAGCGGGGTATACGAGCAGTACTTC. This gives the protein CASSNPTSGVYEQYF.

This clone was detected a few times. V usage is TRBV28 and J usage is TRBJ2-7, with 9 bases lining up with TRBD1. The length of the CDR3 is 15 residues. Germline V CDR1 and CDR2: MDHEN, SYDVKM. V dropped 6 bases and J dropped 4; count of bases not matched to a gene: 10. The CDR3 region is CASSSHGTGSYEQYF. The CDR3 DNA is TGTGCCAGCAGCTCACACGGGACAGGGTCTTACGAGCAGTACTTC.

This clone turned up a few times. The CDR3 DNA is TGTGCCAGCAGCGTAGGAAGGGCCGGAAGCTCCTATAATTCACCCCTCCACTTT. Translation gives CASSVGRAGSSYNSPLHF. The V and J genes are TRBV9 and TRBJ1-6, with D uncertain. The CDR3 has 18 residues. Trimming shortened V by 0 bases and J by 0 bases, and 13 bases separated the two germline ends. Germline V lookup: CDR1 SGDLS, CDR2 YYNGEE.

The V gene is TRBV2, the J gene TRBJ1-4; D not certain. Per germline, CDR1 SNHLY and CDR2 FYNNEI. The CDR3 totals 15 residues. V was cut by 3 bases and J by 5 bases, with 13 bases left in between. The CDR3 region is CASSEVLGRNEKLFF. CDR3 nucleotides: TGTGCCAGCAGTGAGGTTCTGGGGAGGAATGAAAAACTGTTTTTT.

The chain has TRBV6-1 and TRBJ2-2, with TRBD2 identical over 7 bases. Germline lookup yields CDR1 MNHNS and CDR2 SASEGT. The CDR3 consists of 15 residues. V gave up 6 bases and J gave up 2 bases; unmatched junction bases: 6. The DNA of the CDR3 is TGTGCCAGCAGCCGAGGCGGGGGAAACACCGGGGAGCTGTTTTTT. This translates into CASSRGGGNTGELFF.

The CDR3 sequence is CASRPGGGNQPQHF. CDR3 nucleotides: TGCGCCAGCAGGCCAGGGGGAGGCAATCAGCCCCAGCATTTT. The chain couples TRBV10-2 to TRBJ1-5, with 7 bases matching TRBD1. The CDR3 spans 14 residues. V lost 6 bases, J lost 2 bases, and 4 bases stayed unmatched. Germline assignment: CDR1 WSHSY and CDR2 SAAADI.

This rearrangement joins TRBV5-1 to TRBJ1-1; TRBD1 agrees at 7 bases. This CDR3 has 14 amino acids. J was trimmed by 4 bases and V by 4 bases; bases with no gene match: 7. Germline V gene data show CDR1 as SGHRS and CDR2 as YFSETQ. The DNA of the CDR3 is TGCGCCAGCAGCCAGGGGGATTGGAGCACTGAAGCTTTCTTT. Translating it yields CASSQGDWSTEAFF.

Comments on this clone: The same CDR3 also results from other DNA sequences found in this sample. J is TRBJ2-7 and V is TRBV2, with D tentatively TRBD1 (6 bases). The CDR3 runs to 13 residues. The V and J ends lost 4 bases and 0 bases respectively, with 7 bases between them. Germline lookup yields CDR1 SNHLY and CDR2 FYNNEI. The CDR3: CASSAGVSYEQYF. CDR3 DNA: TGTGCCAGCAGTGCAGGGGTCTCCTACGAGCAGTACTTC. Complete variable domain (other parts from reference TRBV2 and TRBJ2-7): EPEVTQTPSHQVTQMGQEVILRCVPISNHLYFYWYRQILGQKVEFLVSFYNNEISEKSEIFDDQFSVERPDGSNFTLKIRSTKLEDSAMYFCASSAGVSYEQYFGPGTRLTVT.

A single count supports this clone. V usage is TRBV7-2 and J usage is TRBJ2-6; D not resolved. Looked up from germline, CDR1 is SGHTA and CDR2 is FQGNSA. This CDR3 spans 14 amino acids. Deletions cut 2 bases from V and 3 bases from J, with 5 bases between. The CDR3 nucleotides are TGTGCCAGCAGCTTACTGTATGGGGCCAACGTCCTGACTTTC. Its translation: CASSLLYGANVLTF.

As for this clone: This may be a read error: a much more frequent sequence differs by one nucleotide. The V call is TRBV5-6, the J call TRBJ2-5; D not resolved. V lost 5 bases to trimming and J lost 3 bases, with 2 bases between them. The CDR3 loop spans 10 amino acids. CDR1 SGHDT and CDR2 YYEEEE come from the germline V gene. The chain's CDR3 is CASREETQYF. The CDR3 DNA reads as TGTGCCAGCAGAGAAGAGACCCAGTACTTC.

This clone showed up just a few times. The chain carries TRBV5-1 and TRBJ1-1, with D uncertain. The CDR3 is 14 residues long. The V gene lost 1 base and the J gene lost 0 bases, with 7 bases spanning the gap. The germline CDR1 and CDR2 sequences are SGHRS and YFSETQ. This CDR3 reads CASSLSVLNTEAFF. In nucleotides, the CDR3 is TGCGCCAGCAGCTTGTCAGTACTGAACACTGAAGCTTTCTTT.

This rearrangement joins TRBV11-2 to TRBJ1-2; D unresolved. The V gene lost 1 base and the J gene lost 5 bases, with 8 bases spanning the gap. The CDR3 has 13 amino acids. The germline CDR1 and CDR2 sequences are SGHAT and FQNNGV. The CDR3 region has the DNA TGTGCCAGCAGCTTAGTGTCTACTTATGGCTACACCTTC. It encodes CASSLVSTYGYTF. Variable domain in full (rest from reference TRBV11-2 and TRBJ1-2): EAGVAQSPRYKIIEKRQSVAFWCNPISGHATLYWYQQILGQGPKLLIQFQNNGVVDDSQLPKDRFSAERLKGVDSTLKIQPAKLEDSAVYLCASSLVSTYGYTFGSGTRLTVV.

The chain carries TRBV6-5 and TRBJ1-5; D might be TRBD1 (6 bases). Germline V lookup: CDR1 MNHEY, CDR2 SVGAGI. CDR3 length: 16 residues. V shed 2 bases and J shed 4 bases, with 15 bases lying between them. The DNA for the CDR3 is TGTGCCAGCAGTTACCTAGGACAGTTCCCGAATCAGCCCCAGCATTTT. It translates to CASSYLGQFPNQPQHF.

This clone was observed once. The chain couples TRBV9 to TRBJ1-6; 9 bases match TRBD1. CDR1 is SGDLS and CDR2 is YYNGEE in the germline V gene. The CDR3 runs 14 residues. Losses at the gene ends were 3 bases for V and 10 bases for J; bases not matched to a gene: 5. The CDR3 reads CASSDGQGYSPLHF. The CDR3 DNA sequence: TGTGCCAGCAGCGATGGACAGGGGTACTCACCCCTCCACTTT.

V gene TRBV30 combines with J gene TRBJ1-6, with D unresolved. The length of the CDR3 is 12 residues. V dropped 2 bases and J dropped 7 bases, with 6 bases sitting between them. CDR1 is GTSNPN and CDR2 is SVGIG in the germline V gene (reference sequence). The CDR3 region is CAWSFQNSPLHF. CDR3 sequence (DNA): TGTGCCTGGAGTTTTCAGAATTCACCCCTCCACTTT.

V gene TRBV5-1 combines with J gene TRBJ2-5, with D perhaps TRBD1 or TRBD2 (7 bases each). V was pared by 4 bases and J by 4 bases, with 17 bases between. Germline V CDR1 and CDR2: SGHRS, YFSETQ. This CDR3 contains 15 residues. This CDR3 reads CASSPRGGQSETQYF. Here the CDR3 DNA reads TGCGCCAGCAGCCCCAGGGGGGGGCAGTCAGAGACCCAGTACTTC.

The CDR3 loop reads CASTSPAGVRVYGYTF. The CDR3 DNA reads TGTGCCAGCACCTCCCCCGCCGGGGTCAGGGTCTATGGCTACACCTTC. The rearrangement uses TRBV28 and TRBJ1-2; D possibly corresponds to TRBD1 (5 bases). CDR1 is MDHEN, CDR2 SYDVKM, per germline. Trimming removed 7 bases at V and 4 bases at J, with 22 bases between. The length of the CDR3 is 16 residues.

The CDR3 DNA reads as TGCGCCAGCAGCTCCAGGGGTCTAAGCACAGATACGCAGTATTTT. Translating gives CASSSRGLSTDTQYF. V is TRBV5-1 and J is TRBJ2-3; D may be TRBD1 (6 bases). Deletions cut 3 bases from V and 0 bases from J, with 11 bases between. Per germline, CDR1 SGHRS and CDR2 YFSETQ. CDR3 size: 15 residues.